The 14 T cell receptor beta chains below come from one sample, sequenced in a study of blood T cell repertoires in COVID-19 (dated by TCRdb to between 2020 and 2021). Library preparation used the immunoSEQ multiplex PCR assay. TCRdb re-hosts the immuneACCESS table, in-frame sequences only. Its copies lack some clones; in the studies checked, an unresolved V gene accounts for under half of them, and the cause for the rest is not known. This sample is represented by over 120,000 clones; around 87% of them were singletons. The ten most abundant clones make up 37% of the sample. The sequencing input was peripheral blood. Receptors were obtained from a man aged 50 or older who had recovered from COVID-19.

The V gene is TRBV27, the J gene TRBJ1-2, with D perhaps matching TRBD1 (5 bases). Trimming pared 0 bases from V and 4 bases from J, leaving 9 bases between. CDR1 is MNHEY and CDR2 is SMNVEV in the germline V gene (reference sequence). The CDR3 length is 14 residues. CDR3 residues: CASSLSAGPYGYTF. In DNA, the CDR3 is TGTGCCAGCAGTTTATCGGCAGGGCCCTATGGCTACACCTTC.

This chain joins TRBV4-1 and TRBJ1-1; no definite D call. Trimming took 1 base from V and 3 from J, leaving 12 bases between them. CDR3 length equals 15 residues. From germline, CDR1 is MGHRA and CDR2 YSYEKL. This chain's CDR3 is CASSQGPGKDTEAFF. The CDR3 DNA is TGCGCCAGCAGCCAAGGTCCGGGAAAGGACACTGAAGCTTTCTTT.

The CDR3 region is CASSTGTGGNYGYTF. The CDR3 DNA reads as TGTGCCAGCAGTACGGGGACAGGGGGGAACTATGGCTACACCTTC. V usage is TRBV6-5 and J usage is TRBJ1-2, with TRBD1 matching over 11 bases. Per the germline V gene, CDR1 is MNHEY and CDR2 is SVGAGI. This CDR3 contains 15 residues. V was pared by 5 bases and J by 2 bases, with 4 bases of the junction left unmatched.

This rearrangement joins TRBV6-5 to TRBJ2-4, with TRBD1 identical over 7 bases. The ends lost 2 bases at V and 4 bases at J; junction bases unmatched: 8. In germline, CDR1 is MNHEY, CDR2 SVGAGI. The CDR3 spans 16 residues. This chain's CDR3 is CASSYRRTGQKNIQYF. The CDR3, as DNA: TGTGCCAGCAGTTACCGCCGGACAGGACAGAAAAACATTCAGTACTTC.

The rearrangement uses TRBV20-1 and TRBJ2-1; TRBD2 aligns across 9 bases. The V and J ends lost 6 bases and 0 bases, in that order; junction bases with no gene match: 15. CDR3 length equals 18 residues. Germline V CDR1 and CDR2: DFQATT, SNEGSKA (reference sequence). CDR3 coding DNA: TGCAGTGCCAGTAAAAATAGCGGGGGCGCAAGCTCCTACAATGAGCAGTTCTTC. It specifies CSASKNSGGASSYNEQFF.

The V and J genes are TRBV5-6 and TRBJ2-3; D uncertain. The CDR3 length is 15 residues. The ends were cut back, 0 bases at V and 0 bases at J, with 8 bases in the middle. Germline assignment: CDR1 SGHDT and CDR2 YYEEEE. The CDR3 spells CASSLGPTSTDTQYF. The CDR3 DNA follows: TGTGCCAGCAGCTTGGGCCCAACTAGCACAGATACGCAGTATTTT.

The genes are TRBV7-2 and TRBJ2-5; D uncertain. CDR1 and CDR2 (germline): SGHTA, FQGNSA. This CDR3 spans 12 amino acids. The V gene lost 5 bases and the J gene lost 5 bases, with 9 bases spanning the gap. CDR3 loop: CASSDSRETQYF. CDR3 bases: TGTGCCAGCAGCGACTCCCGGGAGACCCAGTACTTC.

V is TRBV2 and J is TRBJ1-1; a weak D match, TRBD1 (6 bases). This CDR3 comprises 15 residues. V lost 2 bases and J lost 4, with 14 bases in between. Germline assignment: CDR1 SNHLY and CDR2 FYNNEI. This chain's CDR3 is CASSERQVGGTEAFF. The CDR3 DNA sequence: TGTGCCAGCAGTGAACGACAGGTGGGTGGCACTGAAGCTTTCTTT.

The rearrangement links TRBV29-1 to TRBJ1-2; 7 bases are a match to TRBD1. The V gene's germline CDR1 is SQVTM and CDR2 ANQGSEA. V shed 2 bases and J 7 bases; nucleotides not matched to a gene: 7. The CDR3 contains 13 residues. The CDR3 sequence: CSVEIQGQGGYTF. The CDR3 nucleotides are TGCAGCGTTGAAATACAGGGGCAGGGTGGCTACACCTTC.

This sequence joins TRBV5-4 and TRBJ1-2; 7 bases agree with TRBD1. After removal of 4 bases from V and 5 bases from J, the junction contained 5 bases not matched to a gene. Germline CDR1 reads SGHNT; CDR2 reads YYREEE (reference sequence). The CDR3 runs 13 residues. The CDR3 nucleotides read TGTGCCAGCAGCGGGGGACAGTCGTATGGCTACACCTTC. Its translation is CASSGGQSYGYTF.

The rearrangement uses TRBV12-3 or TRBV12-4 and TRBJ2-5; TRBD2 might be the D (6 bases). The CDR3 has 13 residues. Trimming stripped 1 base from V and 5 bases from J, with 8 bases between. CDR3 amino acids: CASSLGTTETQYF. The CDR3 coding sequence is TGTGCCAGCAGTTTAGGGACTACCGAGACCCAGTACTTC.

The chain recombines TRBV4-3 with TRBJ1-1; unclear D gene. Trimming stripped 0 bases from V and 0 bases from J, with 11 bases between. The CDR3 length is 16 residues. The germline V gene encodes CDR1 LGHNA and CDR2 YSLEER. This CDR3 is CASSQEAVSVNTEAFF. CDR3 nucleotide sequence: TGCGCCAGCAGCCAAGAGGCTGTTTCCGTGAACACTGAAGCTTTCTTT.

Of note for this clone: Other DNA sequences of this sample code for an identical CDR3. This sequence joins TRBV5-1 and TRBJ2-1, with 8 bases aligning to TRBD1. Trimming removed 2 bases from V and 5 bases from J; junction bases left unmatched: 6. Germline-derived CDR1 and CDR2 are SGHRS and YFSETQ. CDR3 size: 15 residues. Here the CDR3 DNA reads TGCGCCAGCAGCTTACTCGGGACAGGTAACAATGAGCAGTTCTTC. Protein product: CASSLLGTGNNEQFF. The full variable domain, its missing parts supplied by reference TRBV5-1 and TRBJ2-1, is KAGVTQTPRYLIKTRGQQVTLSCSPISGHRSVSWYQQTPGQGLQFLFEYFSETQRNKGNFPGRFSGRQFSNSRSEMNVSTLELGDSALYLCASSLLGTGNNEQFFGPGTRLTVL.

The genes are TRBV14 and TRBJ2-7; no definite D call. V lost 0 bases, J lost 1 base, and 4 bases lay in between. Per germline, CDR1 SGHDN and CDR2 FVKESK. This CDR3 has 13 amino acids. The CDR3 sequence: CASSQDMSYEQYF. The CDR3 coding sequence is TGTGCCAGCAGCCAAGACATGTCCTACGAGCAGTACTTC.